This TCR beta chain comes out of a study of T cells in Graves' hyperthyroidism and ophthalmopathy. Study outcomes and limitations: Prediction of ophthalmopathy progression came a median roughly 7.1 months pre-onset.

Amplification of TCR beta CDR3 regions was performed using RNA transcripts as template. The primer set for the first-round RT-PCR of the TCR CDR3 was HTBI. Each CDR3 protein is one row after TCRdb ran MiXCR on the multiplex PCR reads. This table holds a few hundred thousand distinct CDR3 sequences, just over 45% found once. Details on this clonotype: Its specificity is unknown.

The TCR originated in a woman under 30 with Graves' hyperthyroidism. The sample taken for sequencing was peripheral blood or thyroid tissue (not recorded which).

The CDR3 region is CASQGSRGSPLHF. CDR3 DNA: TGTGCCAGTCAAGGGTCGCGGGGTTCACCCCTCCACTTT. The chain uses TRBV25-1 and TRBJ1-6, with unresolved D. The germline CDR1 and CDR2 sequences are MGHDK and SYGVNS. Trimming stripped 9 bases from V and 9 bases from J, with 15 bases between. This CDR3 has 13 residues.